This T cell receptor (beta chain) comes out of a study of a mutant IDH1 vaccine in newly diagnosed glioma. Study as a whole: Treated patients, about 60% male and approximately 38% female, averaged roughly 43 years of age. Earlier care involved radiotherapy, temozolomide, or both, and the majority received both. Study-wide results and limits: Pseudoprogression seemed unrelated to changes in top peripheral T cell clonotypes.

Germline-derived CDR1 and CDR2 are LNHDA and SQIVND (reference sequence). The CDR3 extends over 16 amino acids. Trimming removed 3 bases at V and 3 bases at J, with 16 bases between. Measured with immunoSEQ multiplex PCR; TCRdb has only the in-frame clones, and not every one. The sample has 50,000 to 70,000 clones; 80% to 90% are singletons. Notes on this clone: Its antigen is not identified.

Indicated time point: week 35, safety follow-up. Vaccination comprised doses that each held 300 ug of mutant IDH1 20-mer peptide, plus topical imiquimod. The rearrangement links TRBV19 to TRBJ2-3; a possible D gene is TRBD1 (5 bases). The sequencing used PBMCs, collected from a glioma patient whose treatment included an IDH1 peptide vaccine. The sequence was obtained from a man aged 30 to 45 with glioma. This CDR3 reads CASSMGLGQGTDTQYF. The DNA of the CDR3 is TGTGCCAGTAGTATGGGTTTGGGGCAGGGTACAGATACGCAGTATTTT. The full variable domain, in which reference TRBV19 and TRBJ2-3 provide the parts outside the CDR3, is DGGITQSPKYLFRKEGQNVTLSCEQNLNHDAMYWYRQDPGQGLRLIYYSQIVNDFQKGDIAEGYSVSREKKESFPLTVTSAQKNPTAFYLCASSMGLGQGTDTQYFGPGTRLTVL.